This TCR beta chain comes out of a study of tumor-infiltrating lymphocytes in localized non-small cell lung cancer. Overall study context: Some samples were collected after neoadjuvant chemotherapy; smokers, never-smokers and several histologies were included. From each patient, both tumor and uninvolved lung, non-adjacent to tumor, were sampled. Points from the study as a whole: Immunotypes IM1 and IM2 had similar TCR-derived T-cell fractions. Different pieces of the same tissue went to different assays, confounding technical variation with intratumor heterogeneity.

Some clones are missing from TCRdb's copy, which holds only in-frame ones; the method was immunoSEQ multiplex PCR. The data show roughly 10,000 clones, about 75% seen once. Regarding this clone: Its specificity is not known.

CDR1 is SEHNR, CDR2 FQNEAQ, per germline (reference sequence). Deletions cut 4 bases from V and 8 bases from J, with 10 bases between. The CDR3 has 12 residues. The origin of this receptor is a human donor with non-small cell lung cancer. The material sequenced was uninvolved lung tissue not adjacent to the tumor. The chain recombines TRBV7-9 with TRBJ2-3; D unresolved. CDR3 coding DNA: TGTGCCAGCAGCTCGCCTTTGGGTACGCAGTATTTT. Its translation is CASSSPLGTQYF.